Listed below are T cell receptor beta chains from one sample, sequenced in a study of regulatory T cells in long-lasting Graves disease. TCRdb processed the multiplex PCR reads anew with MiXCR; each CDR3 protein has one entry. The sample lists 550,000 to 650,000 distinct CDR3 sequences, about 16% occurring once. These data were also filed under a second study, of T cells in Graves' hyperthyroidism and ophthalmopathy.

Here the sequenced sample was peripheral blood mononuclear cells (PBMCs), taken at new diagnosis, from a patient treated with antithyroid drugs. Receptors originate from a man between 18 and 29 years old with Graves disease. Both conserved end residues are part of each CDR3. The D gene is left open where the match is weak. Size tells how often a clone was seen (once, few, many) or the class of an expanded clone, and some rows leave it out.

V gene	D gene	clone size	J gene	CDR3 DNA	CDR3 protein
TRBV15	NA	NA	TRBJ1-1	TGTGCCACCAGCAACTCGGGGGGGATGTACACTGAAGCTTTCTTT	CATSNSGGMYTEAFF
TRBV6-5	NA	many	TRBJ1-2	TGTGCCAGCAGTTTGCTCGGGGGTTCGCGTGGCTACACCTTC	CASSLLGGSRGYTF
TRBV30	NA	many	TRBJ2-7	TGTGCCTGGAATCGGGAACCCTACGAGCAGTACTTC	CAWNREPYEQYF
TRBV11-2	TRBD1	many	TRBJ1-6	TGTGCCAGCAGCTTGCGGACAGGGCTAAAGGGGGATTCACCCCTCCACTTT	CASSLRTGLKGDSPLHF
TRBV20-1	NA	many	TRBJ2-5	TGCAGTGGGACCTACGGGCCTTACCAAGAGACCCAGTACTTC	CSGTYGPYQETQYF
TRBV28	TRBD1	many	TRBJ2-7	TGTGCCAGCAGTCTAAGGGGGCGTTTAAGCTACGAGCAGTACTTC	CASSLRGRLSYEQYF
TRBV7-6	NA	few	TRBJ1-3	TGTGCCAGCAGCGATCCTTTCTCTGGAAACACCATATATTTT	CASSDPFSGNTIYF
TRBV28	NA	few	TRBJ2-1	TGTGCCAGCAGTTTGTCTACGAGCTCCTACAATGAGCAGTTCTTC	CASSLSTSSYNEQFF
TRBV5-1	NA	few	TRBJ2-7	TGCGCCAGCCGAATGTGGGCTGACTCCTACGAGCAGTACTTC	CASRMWADSYEQYF
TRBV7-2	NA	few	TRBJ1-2	TGTGCCAGCAGCTTTACCGTCGCAGGACTCGGCTATGGCTACACCTTC	CASSFTVAGLGYGYTF
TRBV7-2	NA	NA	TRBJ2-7	TGTGCCAGCAGCACCAAGTGGGAGCAGTACTTC	CASSTKWEQYF
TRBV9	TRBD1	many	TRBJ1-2	TGTGCCAGCAGGACCGGGCAGGGGGCTAACTATGGCTACACCTTC	CASRTGQGANYGYTF
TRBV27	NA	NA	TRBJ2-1	TGTGCCAGCAGTCCCCTGGACGTGAGCTCCTACAATGAGCAGTTCTTC	CASSPLDVSSYNEQFF
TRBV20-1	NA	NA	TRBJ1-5	TGCAGTGCTAGAGAGAGGGGACTGCTAAGCAATCAGCCCCAGCATTTT	CSARERGLLSNQPQHF
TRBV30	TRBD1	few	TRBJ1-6	TGTGCCTGGAGTGTACAGGGCAGGGGGCCGTCACCCCTCCACTTT	CAWSVQGRGPSPLHF
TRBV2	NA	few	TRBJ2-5	TGTGCCAGCAGTTCCCAGGGTGGGGACCAAGAGACCCAGTACTTC	CASSSQGGDQETQYF
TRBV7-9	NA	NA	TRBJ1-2	TGTGCCAGCAGCTCGTTTTACACGGCGAGAGACTATGGCTACACCTTC	CASSSFYTARDYGYTF
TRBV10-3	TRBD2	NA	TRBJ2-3	TGTGCCATCAGTGGCAGGGGTGGATTAGCGGGAGCCAGTACAGATACGCAGTATTTT	CAISGRGGLAGASTDTQYF
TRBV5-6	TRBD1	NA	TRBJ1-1	TGTGCCAGCAGCCGACAGGGGTTCCCTGAAGCTTTCTTT	CASSRQGFPEAFF
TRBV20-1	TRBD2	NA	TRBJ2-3	TGCAGTGCTCCTAGCGGGAGCCCCGAGGATACGCAGTATTTT	CSAPSGSPEDTQYF
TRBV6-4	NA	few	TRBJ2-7	TGTGCCAGCAGTGACTCGCCAGGTTCCTACGAGCAGTACTTC	CASSDSPGSYEQYF
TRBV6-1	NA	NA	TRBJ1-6	TGTGCCAGCAGTAGGTTATTGAGCGTCCCCGCGGCGCCCCTCCACTTT	CASSRLLSVPAAPLHF
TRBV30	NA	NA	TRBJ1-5	TGTGCCTGGAGTGTGGAATTGGACCAGCCCCGGCATTTT	CAWSVELDQPRHF
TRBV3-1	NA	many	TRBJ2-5	TGTGCCAGCAGCCCCGACTCGACCCAGTACTTC	CASSPDSTQYF
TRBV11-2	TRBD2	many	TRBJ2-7	TGTGCCAGCAGGCTTAGCGGGAGAGGACACTACGAGCAGTACTTC	CASRLSGRGHYEQYF
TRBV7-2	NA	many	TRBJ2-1	TGTGCCAGCAGCTCCAGGGGAAGGGGCAATGAGCAGTTCTTC	CASSSRGRGNEQFF
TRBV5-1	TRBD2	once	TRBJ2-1	TGCGCCAGCAACTTGTGGCGTGGACTAGCGGACACCCGCCTTGGGAATGAGCAGTTCTTC	CASNLWRGLADTRLGNEQFF